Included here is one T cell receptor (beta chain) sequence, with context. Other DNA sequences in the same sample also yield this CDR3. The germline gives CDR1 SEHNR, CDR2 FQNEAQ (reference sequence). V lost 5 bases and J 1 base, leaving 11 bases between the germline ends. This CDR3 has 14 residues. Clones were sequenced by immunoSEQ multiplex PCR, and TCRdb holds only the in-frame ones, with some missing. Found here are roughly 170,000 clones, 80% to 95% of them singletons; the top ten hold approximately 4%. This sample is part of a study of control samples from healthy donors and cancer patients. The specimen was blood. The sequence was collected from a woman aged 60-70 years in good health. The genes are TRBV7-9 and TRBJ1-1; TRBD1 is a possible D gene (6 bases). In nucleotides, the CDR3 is TGTGCCAGCAGCAGGACAGCAGAGAACACTGAAGCTTTCTTT. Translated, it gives CASSRTAENTEAFF.